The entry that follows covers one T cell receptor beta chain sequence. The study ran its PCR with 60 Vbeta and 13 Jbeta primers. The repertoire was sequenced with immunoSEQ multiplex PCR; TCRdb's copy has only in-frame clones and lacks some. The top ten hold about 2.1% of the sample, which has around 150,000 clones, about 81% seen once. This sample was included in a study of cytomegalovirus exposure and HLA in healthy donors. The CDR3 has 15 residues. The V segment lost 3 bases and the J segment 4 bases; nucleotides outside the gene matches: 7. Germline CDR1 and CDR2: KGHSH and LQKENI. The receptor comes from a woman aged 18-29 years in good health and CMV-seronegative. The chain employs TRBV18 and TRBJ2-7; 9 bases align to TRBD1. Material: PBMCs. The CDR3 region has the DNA TGTGCCAGCTCACCTCGGACAGGGGAGCCGTACGAGCAGTACTTC. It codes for CASSPRTGEPYEQYF.